The 26 T cell receptor beta chains in this list originate from one sample, sequenced in a study of T cell repertoires in cytomegalovirus infection. MiXCR was run by TCRdb on the reads, yielding one entry per CDR3 protein. The sample shows around 740,000 distinct CDR3 sequences, about a third of them seen only once. Specimen: PBMCs. Receptors were obtained from a human donor in good health (CMV status not recorded). Some clones in this sample may be carry-over from other donors' samples.

This clonotype has only a few counts. J is TRBJ2-6 and V is TRBV19; D unclear. The CDR3 runs to 13 residues. Trimming cost V 4 bases and J 2 bases, with 3 bases left between them. Germline CDR1 and CDR2: LNHDA and SQIVND (reference sequence). This CDR3 reads CASSNTGANVLTF. The CDR3 region has the DNA TGTGCCAGTAGTAATACTGGGGCCAACGTCCTGACTTTC.

The rearrangement joins TRBV19 to TRBJ2-5; D might be TRBD1 or TRBD2, each matching 6 bases. Looked up from germline, CDR1 is LNHDA and CDR2 is SQIVND (reference sequence). The CDR3 consists of 17 residues. Between the trimmed V and J ends, which lost 4 bases and 2 bases, there was a span of 20 bases. The CDR3 spells CASSRRLVGGRQETQYF. The CDR3 bases are TGTGCCAGTAGTAGAAGACTAGTAGGGGGGCGACAAGAGACCCAGTACTTC. Full variable domain (rest looked up from reference TRBV19 and TRBJ2-5): DGGITQSPKYLFRKEGQNVTLSCEQNLNHDAMYWYRQDPGQGLRLIYYSQIVNDFQKGDIAEGYSVSREKKESFPLTVTSAQKNPTAFYLCASSRRLVGGRQETQYFGPGTRLLVL.

V and J are TRBV25-1 and TRBJ1-1; D is unclear. The germline gives CDR1 MGHDK, CDR2 SYGVNS. The CDR3 is made up of 11 amino acids. V gave up 2 bases and J gave up 10 bases, with 8 bases separating them. The CDR3 DNA reads as TGTGCCAGCAGTGAAGGTGGAGCAGCTTTCTTT. Protein product: CASSEGGAAFF.

J is TRBJ2-5 and V is TRBV7-9, with a possible D match to TRBD2 (6 bases). V was trimmed by 5 bases and J by 5 bases, leaving 12 bases between them. CDR3 length: 13 residues. CDR1 is SEHNR and CDR2 is FQNEAQ in the germline V gene (reference sequence). In DNA, the CDR3 is TGTGCCAGCAGCCCGACTAGTGGTGAGACCCAGTACTTC. Amino acids: CASSPTSGETQYF.

The chain uses TRBV2 and TRBJ1-6; 11 bases match TRBD1. CDR1 and CDR2 from the germline V gene are SNHLY and FYNNEI. The V segment lost 4 bases and the J segment 7 bases; nucleotides outside the gene matches: 6. This CDR3 region has 16 residues. CDR3 bases: TGTGCCAGCAGTGGGGGAGGACAGGGGGCAAATTCACCCCTCCACTTT. It is translated as CASSGGGQGANSPLHF.

At least ten counts were recorded for this clonotype. The chain uses TRBV7-2 and TRBJ2-3; 8 positions agree with TRBD2. Looked up from germline, CDR1 is SGHTA and CDR2 is FQGNSA. CDR3 length equals 17 residues. J was trimmed by 0 bases and V by 3 bases; bases with no gene match: 8. Written as DNA, the CDR3 is TGTGCCAGCAGCTTGGCCCTTAGCGGGGCTAGCACAGATACGCAGTATTTT. Its translation is CASSLALSGASTDTQYF. Looking up the rest from reference TRBV7-2 and TRBJ2-3 gives the full variable domain: GAGVSQSPSNKVTEKGKDVELRCDPISGHTALYWYRQSLGQGLEFLIYFQGNSAPDKSGLPSDRFSAERTGGSVSTLTIQRTQQEDSAVYLCASSLALSGASTDTQYFGPGTRLTVL.

This clonotype has more than one count but fewer than ten. The rearrangement links TRBV29-1 to TRBJ2-1, with D tentatively TRBD2 (6 bases). Germline CDR1 is SQVTM and CDR2 is ANQGSEA. This CDR3 contains 15 residues. V shed 7 bases and J shed 5 bases, with 21 bases lying between them. This CDR3 reads CSAVVAESKDNEQFF. The CDR3 nucleotides read TGCAGCGCCGTCGTAGCGGAGAGCAAGGACAATGAGCAGTTCTTC.

This clonotype was picked up one time. For the CDR3, the DNA is TGTGCCAGCAGCGGCAACAGGGGCGCTGAAGCTTTCTTT. Its translation is CASSGNRGAEAFF. This chain joins TRBV11-1 and TRBJ1-1, with TRBD1 matching 7 bases. The CDR3 is 13 residues long. Germline trimming cut 5 bases from V and 6 bases from J; bases unmatched to any gene: 6. Germline V gene sequence: CDR1 SGHAT, CDR2 FQDESV (reference sequence). The variable domain in full, completed from reference TRBV11-1 and TRBJ1-1, reads EAEVAQSPRYKITEKSQAVAFWCDPISGHATLYWYRQILGQGPELLVQFQDESVVDDSQLPKDRFSAERLKGVDSTLKIQPAELGDSAMYLCASSGNRGAEAFFGQGTRLTVV.

In regard to this clonotype: Its ends do not fully match the called genes, so a read error is possible. This rearrangement joins TRBV27 to TRBJ2-1; TRBD2 is a possible D gene (5 bases). The CDR3 has 13 amino acids. Germline V lookup: CDR1 MNHEY, CDR2 SMNVEV (reference sequence). The chain's CDR3 is CASSSSGYNEPFF. Here the CDR3 DNA reads TGTGCCAGCAGTTCGTCGGGGTACAATGAGCCGTTCTTC.

The CDR3 DNA reads as TGCGCCAGCAGCGGATCGACAGGGACCACTGAAGCTTTCTTT. Residues: CASSGSTGTTEAFF. J is TRBJ1-1 and V is TRBV5-1, with 7 bases matching TRBD1. With V trimmed by 4 bases and J by 4 bases, 7 bases remained unmatched. Germline loops: CDR1 SGHRS, CDR2 YFSETQ. The CDR3 has 14 residues. Supplemented by reference TRBV5-1 and TRBJ1-1, the full variable domain reads KAGVTQTPRYLIKTRGQQVTLSCSPISGHRSVSWYQQTPGQGLQFLFEYFSETQRNKGNFPGRFSGRQFSNSRSEMNVSTLELGDSALYLCASSGSTGTTEAFFGQGTRLTVV.

The V call is TRBV20-1, the J call TRBJ1-1, with D hard to call. CDR3 length: 14 amino acids. V lost 5 bases and J 0 bases, leaving 13 bases between the germline ends. Germline V lookup: CDR1 DFQATT, CDR2 SNEGSKA (reference sequence). This CDR3 is CSAFGGQLNTEAFF. The CDR3, as DNA: TGCAGTGCTTTCGGAGGGCAGCTGAACACTGAAGCTTTCTTT.

J is TRBJ2-3 and V is TRBV10-3; TRBD2 matches at 7 bases. From germline, CDR1 is ENHRY and CDR2 SYGVKD. The CDR3 length is 15 residues. V lost 8 bases to trimming and J lost 1 base; unmatched junction nucleotides: 9. The CDR3: CAIRRTRVGTDTQYF. The CDR3 coding sequence is TGTGCCATCCGACGGACTAGGGTGGGCACAGATACGCAGTATTTT.

This clonotype has only a few counts. CDR3 amino acids: CASSQEGLQETQYF. The CDR3 nucleotides read TGTGCCAGCAGCCAAGAAGGGCTTCAAGAGACCCAGTACTTC. This chain uses TRBV3-1 with TRBJ2-5; unclear D gene. V was clipped by 0 bases and J by 2 bases, with 7 bases between them. Germline CDR1 LGHDT, CDR2 YNNKEL (reference sequence). The CDR3 has 14 amino acids.

This clonotype was detected only a few times. J is TRBJ1-1 and V is TRBV30, with D hard to call. The germline V gene has CDR1 GTSNPN and CDR2 SVGIG (reference sequence). V dropped 3 bases and J dropped 2 bases, with 10 bases sitting between them. The CDR3 is 13 amino acids. The CDR3 sequence is CAWSMPRNTEAFF. The CDR3 DNA reads as TGTGCCTGGAGCATGCCTAGAAACACTGAAGCTTTCTTT.

This clonotype appeared many times. The rearrangement uses TRBV7-8 and TRBJ2-3; 10 bases line up with TRBD1. The V segment lost 5 bases and the J segment 1 base; nucleotides outside the gene matches: 18. The CDR3 length is 20 residues. Germline-derived CDR1 and CDR2 are SGHVS and FQNEAQ. This CDR3 is CASSINLPNPGTGGTDTQYF. The CDR3 nucleotides are TGTGCCAGCAGCATCAATTTACCGAACCCCGGGACAGGGGGCACAGATACGCAGTATTTT.

This clonotype was counted many times. The chain uses TRBV28 and TRBJ1-1; no clear D. This CDR3 spans 13 amino acids. Between the trimmed V and J ends, which lost 2 bases and 3 bases, there was a span of 7 bases. Germline loops: CDR1 MDHEN, CDR2 SYDVKM. The CDR3 is CASSLKLDTEAFF. In nucleotides, the CDR3 is TGTGCCAGCAGTTTAAAGTTGGACACTGAAGCTTTCTTT.

This clonotype appeared once. The chain has TRBV6-6 and TRBJ2-7; D ambiguous. V shed 2 bases and J shed 3 bases, with 8 bases lying between them. Germline-derived CDR1 and CDR2 are MNHNY and SVGAGI (reference sequence). The CDR3 is 13 amino acids. CDR3 nucleotides: TGTGCCAGCAGTTACAAGGGTGGCTACGAGCAGTACTTC. Translating gives CASSYKGGYEQYF.

The rearrangement links TRBV11-2 to TRBJ1-6, with D possibly being TRBD1 (5 bases). Germline V gene sequence: CDR1 SGHAT, CDR2 FQNNGV. The CDR3 runs 18 residues. Between the trimmed V and J ends, which lost 5 bases and 8 bases, there was a span of 25 bases. The CDR3 is CASSPHRSPGSGYSPLHF. CDR3 nucleotides: TGTGCCAGCAGCCCCCACAGGTCTCCGGGCAGCGGTTATTCACCCCTCCACTTT.

This chain connects TRBV27 to TRBJ2-5; D is perhaps TRBD1 (5 bases). V lost 6 bases and J 9 bases, leaving 17 bases between the germline ends. The CDR3 spans 13 residues. The germline gives CDR1 MNHEY, CDR2 SMNVEV (reference sequence). DNA of the CDR3: TGTGCCAGCAGACAGGTGGGGCTTGGTGCCCAGTACTTC. Protein product: CASRQVGLGAQYF.

Many counts were recorded for this clonotype. The chain carries TRBV7-9 and TRBJ1-4; D not resolved. This CDR3 is 13 amino acids long. CDR1 SEHNR and CDR2 FQNEAQ come from the germline V gene (reference sequence). V gave up 4 bases and J gave up 4 bases, with 7 bases separating them. The CDR3 protein is CASSSSLNEKLFF. The CDR3 bases are TGTGCCAGCAGCTCCAGCCTTAATGAAAAACTGTTTTTT.

The genes are TRBV7-3 and TRBJ2-7, with D perhaps matching TRBD1 or TRBD2 (5 bases each). This CDR3 spans 13 amino acids. Germline V gene sequence: CDR1 SGHTA, CDR2 FQGTGA. Trimming shortened V by 5 bases and J by 6 bases, and 14 bases separated the two germline ends. CDR3 coding DNA: TGTGCCAGCAGCCGAACAGGAGGTAGCGAGCAGTACTTC. It is translated as CASSRTGGSEQYF.

This clonotype was seen a handful of times. The rearrangement joins TRBV5-1 to TRBJ1-1; 7 bases match TRBD1. Germline CDR1 is SGHRS and CDR2 is YFSETQ. This CDR3 spans 15 amino acids. The V segment lost 0 bases and the J segment 4 bases; nucleotides outside the gene matches: 6. The CDR3 sequence: CASSLEKGAGTEAFF. The CDR3 bases are TGCGCCAGCAGCTTGGAAAAGGGGGCAGGCACTGAAGCTTTCTTT.

The chain uses TRBV27 and TRBJ1-2; possibly TRBD1 for D (6 bases). Per the germline V gene, CDR1 is MNHEY and CDR2 is SMNVEV (reference sequence). This CDR3 is 16 amino acids long. Trimming left V 5 bases short and J 8 bases short, with 24 bases between. The CDR3 DNA sequence: TGTGCCAGCAGTCCCGACTTGCAGGGGCTTAGTAGAGGCTACACCTTC. Its translation is CASSPDLQGLSRGYTF.

In this sample, this clonotype turned up a few times. The V call is TRBV11-2, the J call TRBJ2-1; D not resolved. The CDR3 totals 13 residues. Germline loops: CDR1 SGHAT, CDR2 FQNNGV. The germline V and J ends were trimmed by 1 base and 10 bases, with 11 bases remaining between them. The CDR3 protein is CASSLGPFREQFF. The CDR3 DNA reads as TGTGCCAGCAGCTTAGGGCCGTTTAGGGAGCAGTTCTTC.

This clonotype was seen repeatedly, ten times or more. The chain has TRBV10-3 and TRBJ1-5; no firm D call. Trimming stripped 7 bases from V and 3 bases from J, with 13 bases between. Germline CDR1 ENHRY, CDR2 SYGVKD. The CDR3 runs to 14 residues. The CDR3 sequence is CAIKSAGNNQPQHF. CDR3 DNA sequence: TGTGCCATCAAGTCGGCAGGAAACAATCAGCCCCAGCATTTT.

The chain is built from TRBV6-1 and TRBJ2-7; no reliable D call. The V gene lost 3 bases and the J gene lost 6 bases, with 15 bases spanning the gap. Per germline, CDR1 MNHNS and CDR2 SASEGT. This CDR3 has 14 amino acids. For the CDR3, the DNA is TGTGCCAGCAGTGAGGGCCCCTTATGGGCCGAGCAGTACTTC. This encodes CASSEGPLWAEQYF.